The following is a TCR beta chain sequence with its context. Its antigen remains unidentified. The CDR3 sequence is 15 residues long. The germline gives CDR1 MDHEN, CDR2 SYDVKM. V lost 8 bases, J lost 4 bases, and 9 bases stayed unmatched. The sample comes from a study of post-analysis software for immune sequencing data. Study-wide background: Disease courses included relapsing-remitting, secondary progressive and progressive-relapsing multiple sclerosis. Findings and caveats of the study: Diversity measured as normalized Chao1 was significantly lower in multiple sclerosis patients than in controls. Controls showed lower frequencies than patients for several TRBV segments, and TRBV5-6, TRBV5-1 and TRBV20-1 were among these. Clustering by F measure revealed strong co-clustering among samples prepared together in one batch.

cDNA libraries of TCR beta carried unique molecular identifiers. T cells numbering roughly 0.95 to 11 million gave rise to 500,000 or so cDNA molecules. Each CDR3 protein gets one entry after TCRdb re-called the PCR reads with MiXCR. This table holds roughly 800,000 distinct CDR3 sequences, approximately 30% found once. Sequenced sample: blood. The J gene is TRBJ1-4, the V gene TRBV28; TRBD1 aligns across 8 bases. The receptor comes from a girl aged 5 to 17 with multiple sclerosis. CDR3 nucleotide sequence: TGTGCCAGCCTTGAATCAGGGGGCGTTAATGAAAAACTGTTTTTT. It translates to CASLESGGVNEKLFF.